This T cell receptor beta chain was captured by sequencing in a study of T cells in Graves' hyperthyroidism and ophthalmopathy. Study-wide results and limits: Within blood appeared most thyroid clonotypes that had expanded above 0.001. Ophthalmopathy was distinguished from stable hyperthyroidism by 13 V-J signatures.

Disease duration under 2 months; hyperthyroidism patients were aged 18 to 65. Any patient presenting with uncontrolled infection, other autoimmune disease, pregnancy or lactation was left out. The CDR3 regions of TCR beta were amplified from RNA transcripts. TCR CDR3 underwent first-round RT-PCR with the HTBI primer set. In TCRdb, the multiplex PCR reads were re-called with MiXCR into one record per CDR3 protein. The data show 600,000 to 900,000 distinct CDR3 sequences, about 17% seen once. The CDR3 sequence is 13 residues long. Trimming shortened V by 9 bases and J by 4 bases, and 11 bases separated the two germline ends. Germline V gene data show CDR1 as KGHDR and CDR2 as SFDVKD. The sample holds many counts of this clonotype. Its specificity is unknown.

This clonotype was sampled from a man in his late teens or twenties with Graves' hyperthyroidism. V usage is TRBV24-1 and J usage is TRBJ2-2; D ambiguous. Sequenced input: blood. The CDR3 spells CATGTDVTGELFF. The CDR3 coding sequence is TGTGCCACCGGCACCGATGTCACCGGGGAGCTGTTTTTT.